The clone carrying this TCR beta chain was counted a few times. Its antigen remains unknown. TCR beta CDR3 sequences were amplified from RNA transcripts. First-round RT-PCR of the TCR CDR3 relied on the HTBI primer set. MiXCR was run by TCRdb on the multiplex PCR reads, yielding one entry per CDR3 protein. Of about 410,000 distinct CDR3 sequences listed, about 14% are singletons. J gave up 6 bases and V 4 bases, and 17 bases lay outside the gene matches. Germline values: CDR1 PRHDT, CDR2 FYEKMQ (reference sequence). CDR3 length: 18 amino acids. The data were obtained in a study of T cells in Graves' hyperthyroidism and ophthalmopathy. General study findings and limits: Blood held most thyroid clonotypes expanded above 0.001 frequency.

The sequenced sample was blood. The sequence derives from a man younger than 30 with Graves' ophthalmopathy. V gene TRBV13 combines with J gene TRBJ2-2; 7 nucleotides match TRBD1. The DNA of the CDR3 is TGTGCCAGCAGCTCCCAGAGACAGGGTTGGAGGACCTCCGGGGAGCTGTTTTTT. It yields the protein CASSSQRQGWRTSGELFF.